The 25 T cell receptor beta chains below were found in one sample sequenced in a study of blood T cell repertoires in COVID-19 (dated by TCRdb to the early 2020s). Libraries were constructed by the immunoSEQ multiplex PCR assay. As stored in TCRdb, this immuneACCESS dataset retains in-frame rearrangements with V and J assigned. A fraction of the clones does not appear; measured against another copy, unresolved V genes explain less than half of the discrepancy, and the remainder lacks a known reason. The sample records approximately 190,000 clones, 85% to 90% of which are singletons. Around 23% of the sample is taken by the ten largest. Sample: PBMCs or T cells enriched from blood (not recorded which). These receptors originate from a woman between 40 and 50 years old in a cohort exposed to, infected with or recovered from COVID-19 (not recorded which).

The chain links TRBV2 to TRBJ1-1; D not certain. Trimming shortened V by 8 bases and J by 4 bases, and 11 bases separated the two germline ends. Germline V lookup: CDR1 SNHLY, CDR2 FYNNEI. The CDR3 sequence is 12 residues long. CDR3 nucleotides: TGTGCCAGCTCCATCGGAGTCACTGAAGCTTTCTTT. This codes for CASSIGVTEAFF. The variable domain in full, completed from reference TRBV2 and TRBJ1-1, reads EPEVTQTPSHQVTQMGQEVILRCVPISNHLYFYWYRQILGQKVEFLVSFYNNEISEKSEIFDDQFSVERPDGSNFTLKIRSTKLEDSAMYFCASSIGVTEAFFGQGTRLTVV.

The V call is TRBV7-9, the J call TRBJ1-2; D call uncertain. CDR3 length: 14 residues. Germline V CDR1 and CDR2: SEHNR, FQNEAQ (reference sequence). V lost 3 bases and J lost 0, with 8 bases in between. The CDR3 spells CASSFSEANYGYTF. In nucleotides, the CDR3 is TGTGCCAGCAGCTTCTCAGAAGCTAACTATGGCTACACCTTC.

This chain uses TRBV12-3 or TRBV12-4 with TRBJ2-2; TRBD2 might be the D (5 bases). This CDR3 contains 13 residues. V was shortened by 6 bases and J by 5 bases, with 10 bases between the two germline ends. CDR3 amino acids: CASRGTGTGELFF. In nucleotides, the CDR3 is TGTGCCAGCAGGGGCACGGGAACCGGGGAGCTGTTTTTT.

As to this clone: Other DNA sequences in this sample translate to the same CDR3. The chain recombines TRBV6-5 with TRBJ2-1; 13 bases map to TRBD2. The CDR3 contains 15 residues. Germline-derived CDR1 and CDR2 are MNHEY and SVGAGI. V shed 6 bases, J shed 4 bases, and the junction held 3 bases outside the gene matches. CDR3 nucleotides: TGTGCCAGCAGCACGACTAGCGGGGGGTACAATGAGCAGTTCTTC. Translation gives CASSTTSGGYNEQFF.

The chain joins TRBV6-5 to TRBJ2-1; unclear D gene. Germline lookup yields CDR1 MNHEY and CDR2 SVGAGI. This CDR3 is built from 15 residues. Trimming took 6 bases from V and 0 from J, leaving 12 bases between them. CDR3 sequence reads: CASRHIRSSYNEQFF. For the CDR3, the DNA is TGTGCCAGCAGGCACATTCGAAGCTCCTACAATGAGCAGTTCTTC.

This clone was seen more than once but under ten times. The chain joins TRBV11-2 to TRBJ2-7; weak D call: TRBD1 (6 bases). This CDR3 contains 14 residues. V was clipped by 4 bases and J by 0 bases, with 10 bases between them. The germline CDR1 and CDR2 sequences are SGHAT and FQNNGV. The CDR3: CASSSDRSSYEQYF. In DNA, the CDR3 is TGTGCCAGCAGCTCCGACAGGAGCTCCTACGAGCAGTACTTC.

V usage is TRBV18 and J usage is TRBJ1-1, with 12 bases that match TRBD1. The CDR3 consists of 17 residues. CDR1 KGHSH and CDR2 LQKENI come from the germline V gene. Trimming cost V 2 bases and J 2 bases; bases outside gene matches: 6. The CDR3 here is CASSPGDRGRGNTEAFF. The DNA of the CDR3 is TGTGCCAGCTCACCAGGGGACAGGGGGCGAGGAAACACTGAAGCTTTCTTT.

This chain connects TRBV7-9 to TRBJ2-7; 10 bases agree with TRBD1. Germline V lookup: CDR1 SEHNR, CDR2 FQNEAQ (reference sequence). V dropped 0 bases and J dropped 3; count of bases not matched to a gene: 5. There are 16 residues in the CDR3. CDR3 bases: TGTGCCAGCAGCTTAGCTCCGGGGGACAGGGGCTACGAGCAGTACTTC. Translation gives CASSLAPGDRGYEQYF. Using reference TRBV7-9 and TRBJ2-7 for the parts outside the CDR3, the full variable domain is DTGVSQNPRHKITKRGQNVTFRCDPISEHNRLYWYRQTLGQGPEFLTYFQNEAQLEKSRLLSDRFSAERPKGSFSTLEIQRTEQGDSAMYLCASSLAPGDRGYEQYFGPGTRLTVT.

The gene calls are TRBV11-2 and TRBJ1-2, with unresolved D. CDR1 SGHAT and CDR2 FQNNGV come from the germline V gene. Trimming took 4 bases from V and 1 from J, leaving 13 bases between them. The CDR3 totals 15 residues. CDR3 DNA: TGTGCCAGCAGCTCTTGGAGAGCGGATAACTATGGCTACACCTTC. This sequence encodes CASSSWRADNYGYTF.

V and J are TRBV7-9 and TRBJ1-2; no clear D. Trimming took off 4 bases at V and 7 bases at J, with 28 bases between the two ends. The CDR3 runs 18 residues. Germline CDR1 reads SEHNR; CDR2 reads FQNEAQ (reference sequence). The CDR3 region is CASSSGPRTEDLWFGYTF. The CDR3 DNA is TGTGCCAGCAGCTCAGGACCTAGGACGGAGGATTTATGGTTTGGCTACACCTTC.

This chain connects TRBV10-2 to TRBJ2-7; 9 bases are a match to TRBD1. Germline V gives CDR1 WSHSY, CDR2 SAAADI. This CDR3 comprises 16 residues. The trim removed 2 bases at V and 6 bases at J, leaving 11 bases unmatched. The CDR3 region is CASSETRTGGAFEQYF. In DNA form, the CDR3 reads TGCGCCAGCAGTGAGACCCGTACAGGGGGCGCGTTCGAGCAGTACTTC.

The chain uses TRBV11-2 and TRBJ1-6; D is unresolved. V was pared by 2 bases and J by 0 bases, with 17 bases between. There are 19 residues in the CDR3. Per germline, CDR1 SGHAT and CDR2 FQNNGV. CDR3 sequence reads: CASSLSFYRSSSYNSPLHF. CDR3 nucleotide sequence: TGTGCCAGCAGCTTATCTTTTTACCGGTCTAGCTCCTATAATTCACCCCTCCACTTT.

The rearrangement uses TRBV6-6 and TRBJ1-1, with D unresolved. The CDR3 totals 11 residues. Germline loops: CDR1 MNHNY, CDR2 SVGAGI (reference sequence). V shed 6 bases and J shed 5 bases, with 7 bases lying between them. The CDR3 DNA reads TGTGCCAGCAGAACAATGACTGAAGCTTTCTTT. Encoded protein: CASRTMTEAFF.

This chain links TRBV4-3 with TRBJ2-3; D is perhaps TRBD1 (5 bases). Trimming pared 1 base from V and 2 bases from J, leaving 13 bases between. This CDR3 has 16 amino acids. Germline values: CDR1 LGHNA, CDR2 YSLEER. The DNA for the CDR3 is TGCGCCAGCAGCCAAGGGGTCCAGGGCGACACAGATACGCAGTATTTT. Protein product: CASSQGVQGDTDTQYF.

V gene TRBV5-1 combines with J gene TRBJ1-1; 8 bases fit TRBD1. The germline CDR1 and CDR2 sequences are SGHRS and YFSETQ. The CDR3 spans 18 residues. V gave up 0 bases and J gave up 4 bases; unmatched junction bases: 14. The CDR3 loop is CASSLGSRDRFRGTEAFF. CDR3 in DNA: TGCGCCAGCAGCTTGGGATCCCGGGACAGGTTTAGGGGCACTGAAGCTTTCTTT.

This clone has only one observation. The chain has TRBV14 and TRBJ1-6; D ambiguous. The CDR3 runs to 16 residues. V was cut by 4 bases and J by 8 bases, with 18 bases left in between. Germline loops: CDR1 SGHDN, CDR2 FVKESK. CDR3 nucleotides: TGTGCCAGCAGCCGATCCACCGGTACTTTTTATTCACCCCTCCACTTT. Its protein product is CASSRSTGTFYSPLHF. The whole variable domain, remainder taken from reference TRBV14 and TRBJ1-6, is EAGVTQFPSHSVIEKGQTVTLRCDPISGHDNLYWYRRVMGKEIKFLLHFVKESKQDESGMPNNRFLAERTGGTYSTLKVQPAELEDSGVYFCASSRSTGTFYSPLHFGNGTRLTVT.

The chain has TRBV5-1 and TRBJ2-7; 7 bases map to TRBD2. V shed 1 base, J shed 0 bases, and the junction held 1 base outside the gene matches. There are 14 residues in the CDR3. Germline lookup yields CDR1 SGHRS and CDR2 YFSETQ. The chain's CDR3 is CASSLPSGSYEQYF. The CDR3 DNA is TGCGCCAGCAGCTTGCCTAGCGGCTCCTACGAGCAGTACTTC.

V is TRBV29-1 and J is TRBJ1-1, with 7 positions matching TRBD1. With V trimmed by 7 bases and J by 1 base, 3 bases remained unmatched. CDR1 SQVTM and CDR2 ANQGSEA come from the germline V gene. The CDR3 totals 12 residues. The DNA for the CDR3 is TGCAGCGGTGACAGGGCGAACACTGAAGCTTTCTTT. Its translation: CSGDRANTEAFF.

The V call is TRBV4-3, the J call TRBJ2-1, with 9 bases matching TRBD1. V was pared by 5 bases and J by 3 bases, with 5 bases of the junction left unmatched. The CDR3 is 15 residues long. Germline CDR1 reads LGHNA; CDR2 reads YSLEER. The CDR3 reads CASSLGQGDYNEQFF. CDR3 nucleotides: TGCGCCAGCAGCTTGGGACAGGGAGACTACAATGAGCAGTTCTTC.

This rearrangement joins TRBV6-5 to TRBJ1-5, with TRBD1 matching over 10 bases. V lost 5 bases and J lost 5; bases outside the gene matches: 6. The CDR3 is made up of 15 amino acids. The germline CDR1 and CDR2 sequences are MNHEY and SVGAGI. CDR3 nucleotide sequence: TGTGCCAGCAGTACCCGGACAGGGGGGTATCAGCCCCAGCATTTT. Its protein product is CASSTRTGGYQPQHF.

V is TRBV19 and J is TRBJ2-4; TRBD2 matches at 10 bases. The CDR3 covers 17 residues. Germline V gene data show CDR1 as LNHDA and CDR2 as SQIVND (reference sequence). V lost 0 bases to trimming and J lost 8 bases; unmatched junction nucleotides: 10. CDR3 DNA sequence: TGTGCCAGTAGTATAGATGGGGCTAGCGGGAGTGTGGACATTCAGTACTTC. Translated: CASSIDGASGSVDIQYF.

Here the CDR3 DNA reads TGTGCCAGCAGTGGTTGGGGGGGATATTCACCCCTCCACTTT. Translating it yields CASSGWGGYSPLHF. This sequence joins TRBV25-1 and TRBJ1-6, with D perhaps TRBD1 (5 bases). The germline V gene encodes CDR1 MGHDK and CDR2 SYGVNS. The V and J ends lost 4 bases and 8 bases respectively, with 12 bases between them. The CDR3 covers 14 residues. The full variable domain, with the rest looked up from reference TRBV25-1 and TRBJ1-6, is EADIYQTPRYLVIGTGKKITLECSQTMGHDKMYWYQQDPGMELHLIHYSYGVNSTEKGDLSSESTVSRIRTEHFPLTLESARPSHTSQYLCASSGWGGYSPLHFGNGTRLTVT.

This clone appeared a single time. This chain links TRBV12-5 with TRBJ1-1; TRBD1 matches 9 bases. The CDR3 is made up of 16 amino acids. V shed 6 bases, J shed 5 bases, and the junction held 13 bases outside the gene matches. The germline gives CDR1 LGHNT, CDR2 FRNRAP. The CDR3 sequence is CASGSSRDRDNTEAFF. The CDR3 bases are TGTGCTAGTGGCTCCTCTCGGGACAGGGACAATACTGAAGCTTTCTTT.

The rearrangement uses TRBV7-4 and TRBJ2-1; TRBD2 aligns across 11 bases. Looked up from germline, CDR1 is SGHVT and CDR2 is SQSDAQ. The CDR3 runs 17 residues. The V and J ends lost 0 bases and 5 bases, in that order; junction bases with no gene match: 6. As DNA, the CDR3 is TGTGCCAGCAGCTTAGCGCCGGGACTAGCGGAAGACAATGAGCAGTTCTTC. Residues: CASSLAPGLAEDNEQFF.

The rearrangement uses TRBV4-1 and TRBJ2-1, with a tentative D call TRBD2 (6 bases). The CDR3 length is 19 residues. Germline V gene data show CDR1 as MGHRA and CDR2 as YSYEKL. Trimming stripped 0 bases from V and 4 bases from J, with 22 bases between. This chain's CDR3 is CASSQDFFRLVSVYNEQFF. In DNA form, the CDR3 reads TGCGCCAGCAGCCAAGATTTTTTCCGACTAGTATCTGTTTACAATGAGCAGTTCTTC.